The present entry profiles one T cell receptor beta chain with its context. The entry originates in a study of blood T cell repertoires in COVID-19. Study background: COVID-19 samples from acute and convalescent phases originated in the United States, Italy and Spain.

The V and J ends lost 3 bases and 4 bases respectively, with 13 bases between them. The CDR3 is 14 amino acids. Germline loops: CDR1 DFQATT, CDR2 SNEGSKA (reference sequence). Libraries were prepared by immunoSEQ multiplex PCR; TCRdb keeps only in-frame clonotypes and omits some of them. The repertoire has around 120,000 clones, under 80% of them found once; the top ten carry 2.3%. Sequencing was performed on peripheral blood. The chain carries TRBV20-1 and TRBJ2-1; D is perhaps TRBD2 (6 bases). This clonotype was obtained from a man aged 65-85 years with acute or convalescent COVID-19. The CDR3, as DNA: TGCAGTGCTAGTCGCGCGGGGATTTACAATGAGCAGTTCTTC. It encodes CSASRAGIYNEQFF.